The entry that follows covers one T cell receptor (beta chain) sequence. Its specificity is not known. A read error may explain this, as a much larger clone is one base away. The source of the sample is a study of breast tumors, draining lymph nodes, adjacent tissues. Broader study findings: Data only fit, rather than demonstrated, lymph node origin of most tumor T cells.

TCRdb used MiXCR to reprocess the multiplex PCR reads, holding one entry per CDR3 protein. The table lists around 290,000 distinct CDR3 sequences, 30% of them singletons. The lymph nodes were axillary draining lymph nodes from breast cancer patients. Germline V lookup: CDR1 LGHNA, CDR2 YSLEER. This CDR3 is 18 amino acids long. V lost 1 base and J 7 bases, leaving 22 bases between the germline ends. This sequence originates from a female donor with breast cancer. Some clones in this sample may be carry-over from other donors' samples. This chain uses TRBV4-3 with TRBJ1-4, with D possibly TRBD1 on 5 matching bases. Sequencing input: axillary lymph node tissue. Here the CDR3 reads CASSQGRGVRRGSEKLFF. CDR3 in DNA: TGCGCCAGCAGCCAAGGAAGAGGTGTAAGGAGGGGTAGTGAAAAACTGTTTTTT.